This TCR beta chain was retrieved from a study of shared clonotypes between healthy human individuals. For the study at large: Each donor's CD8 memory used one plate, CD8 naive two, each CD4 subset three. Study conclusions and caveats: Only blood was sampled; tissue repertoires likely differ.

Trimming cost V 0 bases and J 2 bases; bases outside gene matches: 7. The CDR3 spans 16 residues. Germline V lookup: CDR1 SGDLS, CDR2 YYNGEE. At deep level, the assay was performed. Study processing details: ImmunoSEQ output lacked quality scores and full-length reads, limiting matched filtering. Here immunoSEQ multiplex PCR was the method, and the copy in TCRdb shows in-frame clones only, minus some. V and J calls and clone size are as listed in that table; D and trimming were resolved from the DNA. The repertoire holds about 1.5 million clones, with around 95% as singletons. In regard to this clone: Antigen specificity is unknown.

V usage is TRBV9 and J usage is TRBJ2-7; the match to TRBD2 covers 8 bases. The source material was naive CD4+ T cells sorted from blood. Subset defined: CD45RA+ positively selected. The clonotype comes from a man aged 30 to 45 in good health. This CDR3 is CASSVAGSGATYEQYF. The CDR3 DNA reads TGTGCCAGCAGCGTAGCAGGTAGCGGGGCCACCTACGAGCAGTACTTC.